One and the same sample provided the 22 T cell receptor beta chains below, sequenced in a study of T cell responses to AZD1222 COVID-19 vaccine. Method: immunoSEQ multiplex PCR; TCRdb's copy keeps in-frame clones and lacks some. The sample has over 75,000 clones, 80% to 90% seen once; the top ten hold roughly 31%. This specimen consisted of peripheral blood, obtained on day 0 of AZD1222 vaccination. Every receptor here comes from an adult in good health.

The chain links TRBV28 to TRBJ1-6, with 8 nucleotides matching TRBD1. This CDR3 comprises 17 residues. The V and J ends lost 4 bases and 9 bases, in that order; junction bases with no gene match: 14. CDR1 is MDHEN and CDR2 is SYDVKM in the germline V gene. The CDR3 DNA sequence: TGTGCCAGCAGTTCCTCTCAGGGGGCCAGGGGGAGTTCACCCCTCCACTTT. The encoded protein is CASSSSQGARGSSPLHF.

The rearrangement uses TRBV2 and TRBJ1-6; D unresolved. The V and J ends lost 8 bases and 5 bases respectively, with 7 bases between them. Germline V gives CDR1 SNHLY, CDR2 FYNNEI. The CDR3 runs 12 residues. The CDR3 DNA is TGTGCCAGCCAGTGGAATAATTCACCCCTCCACTTT. Its translation: CASQWNNSPLHF. The full variable domain, completed using reference TRBV2 and TRBJ1-6, is EPEVTQTPSHQVTQMGQEVILRCVPISNHLYFYWYRQILGQKVEFLVSFYNNEISEKSEIFDDQFSVERPDGSNFTLKIRSTKLEDSAMYFCASQWNNSPLHFGNGTRLTVT.

The gene calls are TRBV5-1 and TRBJ2-3, with TRBD2 matching over 10 bases. CDR3 length: 14 amino acids. V lost 0 bases to trimming and J lost 7 bases; unmatched junction nucleotides: 2. Germline CDR1 is SGHRS and CDR2 is YFSETQ. CDR3 sequence (DNA): TGCGCCAGCAGCTTGGGGACTAGCGGCTATACGCAGTATTTT. Its translation is CASSLGTSGYTQYF.

The rearrangement joins TRBV6-6 to TRBJ1-1; no clear D gene. V lost 8 bases to trimming and J lost 0 bases, with 13 bases between them. Germline-derived CDR1 and CDR2 are MNHNY and SVGAGI (reference sequence). This CDR3 spans 14 amino acids. The CDR3 sequence: CASFGRTLNTEAFF. CDR3 bases: TGTGCCAGCTTCGGACGTACCTTGAACACTGAAGCTTTCTTT.

The chain has TRBV28 and TRBJ1-1, with D maybe TRBD1 (5 bases). The CDR3 contains 15 residues. Deletions cut 5 bases from V and 0 bases from J, with 13 bases between. The germline V gene encodes CDR1 MDHEN and CDR2 SYDVKM. The chain's CDR3 is CASSGGDRLNTEAFF. DNA of the CDR3: TGTGCCAGCAGTGGAGGAGACAGACTGAACACTGAAGCTTTCTTT.

The chain carries TRBV6-6 and TRBJ1-5; 10 bases are a match to TRBD1. V shed 5 bases, J shed 7 bases, and the junction held 11 bases outside the gene matches. CDR3 size: 16 residues. Per germline, CDR1 MNHNY and CDR2 SVGAGI (reference sequence). As DNA, the CDR3 is TGTGCCAGCAGTAAGACCGGGACAGGGGTACCCCAGCCCCAGCATTTT. The encoded protein is CASSKTGTGVPQPQHF.

This chain joins TRBV4-3 and TRBJ1-2; no clear D gene. V was cut by 0 bases and J by 0 bases, with 14 bases left in between. Germline CDR1 LGHNA, CDR2 YSLEER. The CDR3 runs to 17 residues. CDR3 amino acids: CASSQDRTGGANYGYTF. In DNA, the CDR3 is TGCGCCAGCAGCCAAGATAGGACCGGAGGAGCTAACTATGGCTACACCTTC.

The sample holds one count of this clone. The chain joins TRBV7-9 to TRBJ1-6; no firm D call. CDR3 length: 12 residues. Trimming took 1 base from V and 9 from J, leaving 4 bases between them. CDR1 SEHNR and CDR2 FQNEAQ come from the germline V gene (reference sequence). DNA for the CDR3: TGTGCCAGCAGCTTAGAAGGTTCACCCCTCCACTTT. Its protein is CASSLEGSPLHF.

V and J are TRBV27 and TRBJ2-7; possibly TRBD1 for D (6 bases). The V end was cut by 5 bases, the J end by 3 bases, with 17 bases between. This CDR3 has 15 residues. CDR1 is MNHEY and CDR2 is SMNVEV in the germline V gene (reference sequence). The CDR3 here is CASSPNRDILYEQYF. DNA of the CDR3: TGTGCCAGCAGTCCCAACCGGGACATACTCTACGAGCAGTACTTC.

Concerning this clone itself: Sequence at one end of the junction differs from germline and may be a read error. The CDR3: CASTLDSMNTEAFF. DNA of the CDR3: TGTGCCAGCACTTTAGATTCAATGAACACTGAAGCTTTCTTT. This chain uses TRBV28 with TRBJ1-1, with no clear D. The CDR3 loop spans 14 amino acids. Germline CDR1 and CDR2: MDHEN and SYDVKM. Full variable domain (outside the CDR3, taken from reference TRBV28 and TRBJ1-1): DVKVTQSSRYLVKRTGEKVFLECVQDMDHENMFWYRQDPGLGLRLIYFSYDVKMKEKGDIPEGYSVSREKKERFSLILESASTNQTSMYLCASTLDSMNTEAFFGQGTRLTVV.

This rearrangement joins TRBV4-2 to TRBJ2-5; D not resolved. This CDR3 contains 13 residues. Germline V lookup: CDR1 LGHNA, CDR2 YNFKEQ. Trimming removed 1 base at V and 0 bases at J, with 3 bases between. CDR3 bases: TGTGCCAGCAGCCAAGTGTACCAAGAGACCCAGTACTTC. Translating it yields CASSQVYQETQYF.

The V gene is TRBV5-1, the J gene TRBJ2-2, with D unresolved. This CDR3 region has 13 residues. Germline loops: CDR1 SGHRS, CDR2 YFSETQ. V lost 4 bases to trimming and J lost 5 bases, with 9 bases between them. CDR3 in amino acids: CASSIERTGELFF. The CDR3 DNA reads as TGCGCCAGCAGCATCGAGAGGACCGGGGAGCTGTTTTTT.

The chain couples TRBV5-4 to TRBJ2-1; tentative D call: TRBD2 (5 bases). Deletions cut 4 bases from V and 4 bases from J, with 15 bases between. Looked up from germline, CDR1 is SGHNT and CDR2 is YYREEE (reference sequence). CDR3 length: 15 residues. CDR3 region: CASSGLLGSYNEQFF. The DNA of the CDR3 is TGTGCCAGCAGCGGACTGTTGGGCTCTTACAATGAGCAGTTCTTC. The whole variable domain, remainder taken from reference TRBV5-4 and TRBJ2-1, is ETGVTQSPTHLIKTRGQQVTLRCSSQSGHNTVSWYQQALGQGPQFIFQYYREEENGRGNFPPRFSGLQFPNYSSELNVNALELDDSALYLCASSGLLGSYNEQFFGPGTRLTVL.

The chain uses TRBV5-1 and TRBJ2-5, with 8 bases lining up with TRBD1. J gave up 0 bases and V 5 bases, and 6 bases lay outside the gene matches. Germline CDR1 SGHRS, CDR2 YFSETQ. CDR3 length: 15 residues. DNA for the CDR3: TGCGCCAGCAGTCCGGCAGGGGGCTACCAAGAGACCCAGTACTTC. Translation: CASSPAGGYQETQYF.

The sample holds one count of this clone. An end of the junction differs from the germline gene, which may be a read error. The genes are TRBV6-2 or TRBV6-3 and TRBJ2-7; D unclear. The CDR3 contains 13 residues. CDR1 is MNHEY and CDR2 is SVGEGT in the germline V gene. The CDR3 loop is CASSDSPSYEQYF. In nucleotides, the CDR3 is TGTGCCAGCAGTGACTCGCCTTCCTACGAGCAGTACTTC.

The chain couples TRBV3-1 (or the pseudogene TRBV3-2) to TRBJ2-7; 12 nucleotides match TRBD2. Germline V gives CDR1 LGHDT, CDR2 YNNKEL (reference sequence). This CDR3 spans 15 amino acids. V shed 4 bases and J 7 bases; nucleotides not matched to a gene: 8. CDR3: CASSPLAGGHREQYF. The CDR3 nucleotides are TGTGCCAGCAGCCCTCTAGCGGGAGGGCATCGGGAGCAGTACTTC.

J is TRBJ1-2 and V is TRBV6-5; weak D call: TRBD1 (6 bases). In germline, CDR1 is MNHEY, CDR2 SVGAGI. The CDR3 runs 12 residues. The V end lost 6 bases, the J end lost 7 bases, and 12 bases lay between the germline ends. DNA of the CDR3: TGTGCCAGCAGGAACAGGGATTTTGGCTACACCTTC. Residues: CASRNRDFGYTF.

V usage is TRBV6-5 and J usage is TRBJ1-5, with unresolved D. V lost 6 bases to trimming and J lost 9 bases, with 9 bases between them. The germline CDR1 and CDR2 sequences are MNHEY and SVGAGI. This CDR3 is built from 11 residues. Here the CDR3 reads CASRWFWPQHF. The CDR3 nucleotides are TGTGCCAGCAGATGGTTTTGGCCCCAGCATTTT.

A single count supports this clone. This chain joins TRBV7-2 and TRBJ2-1; a possible D gene is TRBD1 (6 bases). This CDR3 has 15 residues. Per the germline V gene, CDR1 is SGHTA and CDR2 is FQGNSA. Deletions cut 0 bases from V and 1 base from J, with 7 bases between. The CDR3 loop is CASSLAGQSYNEQFF. In nucleotides, the CDR3 is TGTGCCAGCAGCTTAGCCGGACAGTCCTACAATGAGCAGTTCTTC.

V is TRBV11-1 and J is TRBJ2-5, with unresolved D. The CDR3 spans 12 residues. Trimming took off 5 bases at V and 6 bases at J, with 10 bases between the two ends. CDR1 and CDR2 from the germline V gene are SGHAT and FQDESV (reference sequence). CDR3 sequence: CASSLLDQTQYF. The CDR3 DNA reads as TGTGCCAGCAGCCTACTCGACCAGACCCAGTACTTC.

The chain is built from TRBV9 and TRBJ2-6; perhaps TRBD1 as D (5 bases). Germline CDR1 reads SGDLS; CDR2 reads YYNGEE. V was clipped by 3 bases and J by 1 base, with 8 bases between them. The CDR3 extends over 15 amino acids. The CDR3 here is CASSAGISGANVLTF. As DNA, the CDR3 is TGTGCCAGCAGCGCAGGGATTTCTGGGGCCAACGTCCTGACTTTC.

The CDR3 loop reads CASSTQGSYGYTF. The CDR3 DNA is TGTGCCAGCAGTACACAGGGCAGCTATGGCTACACCTTC. V gene TRBV2 combines with J gene TRBJ1-2, with D possibly being TRBD1 (6 bases). V was clipped by 5 bases and J by 4 bases, with 11 bases between them. The CDR3 runs 13 residues. From germline, CDR1 is SNHLY and CDR2 FYNNEI. The full variable domain, with the rest looked up from reference TRBV2 and TRBJ1-2, is EPEVTQTPSHQVTQMGQEVILRCVPISNHLYFYWYRQILGQKVEFLVSFYNNEISEKSEIFDDQFSVERPDGSNFTLKIRSTKLEDSAMYFCASSTQGSYGYTFGSGTRLTVV.